The source of this TCR beta chain is a study of CD8 T cells in ankylosing spondylitis (dated by TCRdb to the late 2010s). Regarding the study in general: The study profiled T cell receptor beta repertoires in healthy donors and ankylosing spondylitis patients to find disease-linked TCR variants. Samples of peripheral blood were taken, and for ankylosing spondylitis patients, synovial fluid was collected as well. The full study cohort was made up of under 30 ankylosing spondylitis patients and approximately 100 healthy donors. Points the paper makes about the study in general: According to the report, matched synovial fluid samples from ankylosing spondylitis patients were significantly enriched for the disease-linked clones. Some of the motif variants had been reported before in the synovial fluid and blood of reactive arthritis patients, a finding that suggests common disease-initiation mechanisms. A TCR beta motif of several highly homologous amino acid variants appeared characteristic of blood from ankylosing spondylitis patients. A CD8+ phenotype was shown by the disease-linked clones, which were found at relatively low frequencies in peripheral blood.

CDR1 and CDR2 were assigned from the germline V gene (reference sequence) as SEHNR and FQNEAQ. There are 11 amino acids in the CDR3, from cysteine to phenylalanine inclusive. Of all the DNA, just the CDR3 is kept, 33 bases in frame from base 1. A distance of 10 bases separates the germline ends of V and J, which lose 7 bases and 9 bases respectively. The sequencing machine was an Illumina HiSeq 2500. Quantitative 5'-RACE with molecular barcodes was used to prepare TCR beta libraries. The paper's processing steps were these. Disease-linked TCR variants were identified with a new computational method built on a probabilistic model of VDJ rearrangement. TCRdb trimmed the raw reads at Q25, called clones with MiXCR and kept productive beta chains. Every distinct CDR3 protein forms one entry, paired with its most common genes and DNA. TCRdb, not the original authors, processed these V and J calls. The sample records 200,000 to 250,000 distinct CDR3 sequences, approximately 8.4% of which are singletons. The leading ten clones occupy 4.5% to 5% of the sample.

Comment on this clonotype: Its target antigen remains unknown. One base away there is no much larger clone; base qualities are not given.

Source material: blood, either unsorted or a sorted T cell fraction (not recorded which). The V gene is TRBV7-9 and the J gene is TRBJ2-1, with no confident D gene call. This receptor was taken from a female donor with ankylosing spondylitis or in good health (not recorded which). The DNA reads TGTGCCAGCACTACTGGTGTTGAGCAGTTCTTC. Its protein is CASTTGVEQFF.